The 2 T cell receptor beta chains given below trace back to one sample, sequenced in a study of blood T cells in healthy people across ages. Next came a second PCR, run for roughly 6 to 11 cycles, which used a sample-barcoded 5' primer along with a J-beta primer mix. TCRdb passed the 5' RACE reads through MiXCR, listing each CDR3 protein once. The sample has over a million distinct CDR3 sequences, 35% to 45% seen once. The sequenced material came from blood. The source of these receptors is a woman between 18 and 29 years old in good health.

This clonotype was observed once. At one end the junction does not follow the germline gene, possibly because of a read error. The rearrangement links TRBV7-2 to TRBJ2-3, with TRBD2 matching 8 bases. The CDR3 consists of 16 residues. CDR1 is SGHTA, CDR2 FQGNSA, per germline. The CDR3 nucleotides read TGTGCCAGCAACTTAGCGGCGGGGGGAAGCACAGATACGCAGTATTTT. It yields the protein CASNLAAGGSTDTQYF.

This clonotype was picked up a small number of times. The chain links TRBV24-1 to TRBJ1-1; D is perhaps TRBD1 (6 bases). Germline-derived CDR1 and CDR2 are KGHDR and SFDVKD. The CDR3 runs to 18 residues. Between the trimmed V and J ends, which lost 8 bases and 5 bases, there was a span of 29 bases. CDR3 region: CATKDPFYGGARWTEAFF. In DNA, the CDR3 is TGTGCCACCAAGGACCCTTTCTACGGGGGCGCCCGATGGACTGAAGCTTTCTTT.